Described below is a single T cell receptor beta chain sequence and its context. Antigen specificity is unknown. This entry belongs to a study of cytomegalovirus exposure and HLA in healthy donors. The overall study: Of all 400 or so donors who were genotyped, 75% to 90% belonged to the Caucasian-associated ancestry cluster.

PCR involved 60 Vbeta and 13 Jbeta primers. The method was immunoSEQ multiplex PCR; TCRdb's version includes in-frame clones alone and lacks a portion of them. Of approximately 170,000 clones in the sample, less than 85% were seen once. Study observations and caveats: In a later analysis, most CMV-associated TCR beta chains appeared HLA-restricted.

Trimming took 4 bases from V and 2 from J, leaving 14 bases between them. This CDR3 is built from 15 residues. Germline V gives CDR1 MGHRA, CDR2 YSYEKL. Input material: PBMCs. The sequence was obtained from a male donor in good health and CMV-seronegative. The chain carries TRBV4-1 and TRBJ1-1; D gene unclear. The CDR3 DNA follows: TGCGCCAGCAGCCCGGCCGGACTGAGAAACACTGAAGCTTTCTTT. Translated, it gives CASSPAGLRNTEAFF.